These 5 T cell receptor beta chains share one sample of origin, sequenced in a study of beta chain features in type 1 diabetes. The study's findings and limits: Among patients with Type 1 diabetes, TCRB CDR3s were moderately but significantly shorter in every one of the four CD4+ subsets.

Which antigens these TCRs recognize remains unknown. The whole isolated RNA underwent reverse transcription, so sequencing captured expressed TCRB transcripts. The protocol was immunoSEQ multiplex PCR, while the TCRdb copy is restricted to in-frame clones and leaves out a portion. This table holds around 26,000 clones, 68% found once. The sequenced material came from stem cell memory CD4+ T cells from blood. Receptors were obtained from a middle-aged woman with type 1 diabetes.

This chain links TRBV5-1 with TRBJ1-1; 7 nucleotides line up with TRBD1. In germline, CDR1 is SGHRS, CDR2 YFSETQ. The CDR3 spans 16 residues. V lost 0 bases and J lost 1; bases outside the gene matches: 6. CDR3 coding DNA: TGCGCCAGCAGCTTGGGATATGAGGGGGCGAACACTGAAGCTTTCTTT. The encoded protein is CASSLGYEGANTEAFF.

The rearrangement links TRBV5-4 to TRBJ1-5, with TRBD1 matching over 8 bases. The length of the CDR3 is 14 residues. From germline, CDR1 is SGHNT and CDR2 YYREEE (reference sequence). With 4 bases clipped from V and 4 bases from J, the junction kept 4 bases outside the gene matches. The CDR3 reads CASSAGGGNQPQHF. CDR3 DNA: TGTGCCAGCAGCGCAGGGGGCGGGAATCAGCCCCAGCATTTT. Combining the CDR3 with reference TRBV5-4 and TRBJ1-5 gives the whole variable domain ETGVTQSPTHLIKTRGQQVTLRCSSQSGHNTVSWYQQALGQGPQFIFQYYREEENGRGNFPPRFSGLQFPNYSSELNVNALELDDSALYLCASSAGGGNQPQHFGDGTRLSIL.

The gene calls are TRBV2 and TRBJ2-7; tentative D call: TRBD1 (6 bases). V lost 6 bases, J lost 5 bases, and 20 bases lay in between. The germline CDR1 and CDR2 sequences are SNHLY and FYNNEI. The CDR3 length is 15 residues. The CDR3 spells CASRVSSGVEHEQYF. CDR3 nucleotides: TGTGCCAGCAGGGTTTCGTCAGGGGTCGAGCACGAGCAGTACTTC.

This chain connects TRBV18 to TRBJ2-2; D might be TRBD1 (5 bases). The CDR3 covers 15 residues. CDR1 is KGHSH, CDR2 LQKENI, per germline. The V end was cut by 2 bases, the J end by 0 bases, with 7 bases between. Here the CDR3 reads CASSPRGTNTGELFF. The CDR3 DNA is TGTGCCAGCTCACCAAGGGGAACGAACACCGGGGAGCTGTTTTTT.

This chain links TRBV7-2 with TRBJ2-7; 9 bases are a match to TRBD2. The length of the CDR3 is 12 residues. V lost 5 bases and J lost 12; bases outside the gene matches: 8. Germline loops: CDR1 SGHTA, CDR2 FQGNSA. The CDR3 coding sequence is TGTGCCAGCAGCGCGTTAGCGGGAGCTTCGTACTTC. Translating it yields CASSALAGASYF.